The table lists the clone carrying this TCR beta chain with many counts. V gave up 6 bases and J gave up 4 bases, with 12 bases separating them. Germline lookup yields CDR1 MDHEN and CDR2 SYDVKM. The CDR3 is 13 amino acids. Hyperthyroidism in the patients, aged 18 to 65, was newly diagnosed and under 2 months in duration. Clinical symptoms, serum thyroxine, TRAb, thyroid ultrasound and orbital computed tomography informed diagnoses. This sample was included in a study of T cells in Graves' hyperthyroidism and ophthalmopathy. Amplification of TCR beta CDR3 regions was performed using RNA transcripts as template. The HTBI primer set was used in a first-round RT-PCR of the TCR CDR3. TCRdb reanalysed the multiplex PCR reads using MiXCR and keeps one entry per CDR3 protein. The table lists almost 600,000 distinct CDR3 sequences, approximately 13% of them singletons.

The gene calls are TRBV28 and TRBJ1-1; maybe TRBD1 (5 bases). The sequenced sample was blood. This TCR was recovered from a woman younger than 45 with Graves' hyperthyroidism that later progressed to Graves' ophthalmopathy. The CDR3 here is CASSLHRSTEAFF. The CDR3 DNA sequence: TGTGCCAGCAGCCTCCACAGGAGCACTGAAGCTTTCTTT.